The present T cell receptor (beta chain) was sequenced within a study of identical twins. Findings of the study overall: Compared with unrelated sharing, twin-shared out-of-frame alpha sequences had more low-probability sequences.

A remark on this clonotype: Antigen specificity is unknown.

The CDR3 is 16 amino acids. The germline gives CDR1 KGHDR, CDR2 SFDVKD. V dropped 4 bases and J dropped 1; count of bases not matched to a gene: 5. TCRdb re-called the 5' RACE reads through MiXCR, storing one row per CDR3 protein. The sample lists 520,000 or so distinct CDR3 sequences, approximately 22% seen once, with around 0.9% in the top ten. A further study also used this sample, focusing on T cells expressing NK-cell markers. That investigation notes: Sorted T-cell subsets CD3+CD56+NKG2C+, CD3+CD56+NKG2C- and CD3+CD56-NKG2C+ were TCR beta-sequenced. The share of CD8+ T cells held by dominant NKG2C+ clonotypes was 1.0-7.0% in about 6 donors.

The V call is TRBV24-1, the J call TRBJ2-3, with TRBD2 matching over 9 bases. Sequencing was carried out using CD4+ T cells sorted from blood. The receptor comes from a woman younger than 35 in good health. The CDR3 is CATSDQTSGRTDTQYF. CDR3 sequence (DNA): TGTGCCACCAGTGACCAGACTAGCGGTCGCACAGATACGCAGTATTTT.